The next 23 T cell receptor beta chains were all read from a single sample in a study of blood T cell repertoires in COVID-19. Generated by immunoSEQ multiplex PCR, the TCRdb table keeps only in-frame clones and is missing some. Of 450,000 to 600,000 clones in the sample, about 90% are singletons; the top ten hold roughly 0.72%. The sequencing input was PBMCs or T cells enriched from blood (not recorded which). Source of these receptors: a woman under 30 who had recovered from COVID-19.

This clone appeared a single time. The genes are TRBV10-3 and TRBJ2-5; TRBD2 matches at 14 bases. With V trimmed by 2 bases and J by 2 bases, 7 bases remained unmatched. The CDR3 totals 18 residues. Looked up from germline, CDR1 is ENHRY and CDR2 is SYGVKD. In DNA form, the CDR3 reads TGTGCCATCAGTGAGGGGACTAGCGGGGGTACGATACAAGAGACCCAGTACTTC. It codes for CAISEGTSGGTIQETQYF.

The chain recombines TRBV2 with TRBJ2-3, with D possibly being TRBD1 (5 bases). Between the trimmed V and J ends, which lost 6 bases and 4 bases, there was a span of 11 bases. Looked up from germline, CDR1 is SNHLY and CDR2 is FYNNEI. This CDR3 spans 13 amino acids. The CDR3 is CASRVTGPDTQYF. For the CDR3, the DNA is TGTGCCAGCAGGGTTACAGGACCAGATACGCAGTATTTT.

For the CDR3, the DNA is TGTGCCAGCAGGGGGCCAGGGGCTAACTATGGCTACACCTTC. This gives the protein CASRGPGANYGYTF. The rearrangement joins TRBV2 to TRBJ1-2; a possible D gene is TRBD1 (6 bases). V gave up 6 bases and J gave up 0 bases, with 11 bases separating them. This CDR3 has 14 amino acids. CDR1 SNHLY and CDR2 FYNNEI come from the germline V gene.

The gene calls are TRBV10-1 and TRBJ1-3; D unclear. This CDR3 has 14 residues. Trimming left V 0 bases short and J 0 bases short, with 3 bases between. CDR1 and CDR2 (germline): WNHNN, SYGVQD (reference sequence). CDR3 in amino acids: CASSESGSGNTIYF. CDR3 sequence (DNA): TGCGCCAGCAGTGAGTCCGGCTCTGGAAACACCATATATTTT.

This chain joins TRBV6-5 and TRBJ2-3, with 8 bases aligning to TRBD2. The CDR3 sequence is 16 residues long. Germline CDR1 and CDR2: MNHEY and SVGAGI. Losses at the gene ends were 1 base for V and 2 bases for J; bases not matched to a gene: 5. The CDR3 DNA is TGTGCCAGCAGTTACTGGGCGGGGGGAAACACAGATACGCAGTATTTT. Protein: CASSYWAGGNTDTQYF.

The chain joins TRBV7-9 to TRBJ1-1; maybe TRBD1 (6 bases). From germline, CDR1 is SEHNR and CDR2 FQNEAQ (reference sequence). CDR3 size: 13 residues. With 5 bases removed from V and 1 base from J, the gap between germline ends came to 8 bases. The CDR3 coding sequence is TGTGCCAGCAGCACCAGGGGGAACACTGAAGCTTTCTTT. This translates into CASSTRGNTEAFF.

This chain connects TRBV18 to TRBJ1-1; 8 bases agree with TRBD1. The CDR3 loop spans 15 amino acids. V trimming: 2 bases; J trimming: 4 bases; junction bases outside the gene matches: 6. The germline gives CDR1 KGHSH, CDR2 LQKENI. The CDR3 here is CASSPGRTGLTEAFF. The CDR3 DNA reads as TGTGCCAGCTCACCAGGGCGGACAGGGCTCACTGAAGCTTTCTTT.

The chain has TRBV7-2 and TRBJ2-1; 10 bases align to TRBD2. CDR3 length: 16 residues. V dropped 0 bases and J dropped 7; count of bases not matched to a gene: 6. The germline V gene has CDR1 SGHTA and CDR2 FQGNSA. The CDR3 reads CASSLAAGGAQNEQFF. CDR3 sequence (DNA): TGTGCCAGCAGCTTAGCAGCGGGGGGGGCACAGAATGAGCAGTTCTTC. The whole variable domain, filled in from reference TRBV7-2 and TRBJ2-1, reads GAGVSQSPSNKVTEKGKDVELRCDPISGHTALYWYRQSLGQGLEFLIYFQGNSAPDKSGLPSDRFSAERTGGSVSTLTIQRTQQEDSAVYLCASSLAAGGAQNEQFFGPGTRLTVL.

This chain uses TRBV19 with TRBJ1-3; unclear D gene. V lost 5 bases and J lost 7, with 12 bases in between. Germline V CDR1 and CDR2: LNHDA, SQIVND (reference sequence). CDR3 length: 13 amino acids. As DNA, the CDR3 is TGTGCCAGTAGTGATGCCTTCGAGAACACCATATATTTT. Residues: CASSDAFENTIYF.

The rearrangement joins TRBV12-3 or TRBV12-4 to TRBJ2-7, with D possibly TRBD1 on 5 matching bases. This CDR3 is 12 amino acids long. V was pared by 4 bases and J by 4 bases, with 8 bases between. The CDR3 here is CASSSTGYEQYF. For the CDR3, the DNA is TGTGCCAGCAGTTCTACAGGATACGAGCAGTACTTC.

The chain is built from TRBV2 and TRBJ2-3; 7 bases line up with TRBD2. Trimming took 4 bases from V and 0 from J; bases not matched to a gene: 7. Germline V CDR1 and CDR2: SNHLY, FYNNEI. The CDR3 has 16 amino acids. CDR3 bases: TGTGCCAGCAGTGGACTAGCTACACAAAGCACAGATACGCAGTATTTT. Amino acid sequence: CASSGLATQSTDTQYF.

This chain uses TRBV10-3 with TRBJ1-6, with 7 bases that match TRBD1. J was trimmed by 7 bases and V by 10 bases; bases with no gene match: 10. Germline values: CDR1 ENHRY, CDR2 SYGVKD. CDR3 length: 14 amino acids. CDR3: CASTPGQANSPLHF. CDR3 sequence (DNA): TGTGCCAGCACGCCTGGACAGGCAAATTCACCCCTCCACTTT.

V gene TRBV5-1 combines with J gene TRBJ2-5; TRBD1 matches at 9 bases. The germline V gene encodes CDR1 SGHRS and CDR2 YFSETQ. After removal of 7 bases from V and 2 bases from J, the junction contained 9 bases not matched to a gene. The CDR3 has 15 residues. The CDR3 region is CASLETGGGQETQYF. The CDR3 nucleotides read TGCGCCAGCTTAGAGACAGGGGGAGGGCAAGAGACCCAGTACTTC.

Only one count was recorded for this clone. V usage is TRBV3-1 (or the pseudogene TRBV3-2) and J usage is TRBJ2-7; 9 bases agree with TRBD1. The germline V gene has CDR1 LGHDT and CDR2 YNNKEL (reference sequence). J gave up 6 bases and V 1 base, and 10 bases lay outside the gene matches. The CDR3 loop spans 16 amino acids. As DNA, the CDR3 is TGTGCCAGCAGCCAAGTCCAACCGGGACAGGGTTTCGAGCAGTACTTC. Translation: CASSQVQPGQGFEQYF.

The chain has TRBV2 and TRBJ1-5; the match to TRBD1 covers 12 bases. Germline trimming cut 5 bases from V and 1 base from J; bases unmatched to any gene: 6. Germline CDR1 SNHLY, CDR2 FYNNEI. The CDR3 contains 17 residues. The CDR3 here is CASSPGQGARSNQPQHF. The CDR3 DNA reads as TGTGCCAGCAGTCCGGGACAGGGGGCGCGAAGCAATCAGCCCCAGCATTTT.

This chain joins TRBV3-1 (or the pseudogene TRBV3-2) and TRBJ2-3; D is perhaps TRBD2 (5 bases). CDR3 size: 11 residues. V gave up 5 bases and J gave up 6 bases, with 6 bases separating them. Germline V gene data show CDR1 as LGHDT and CDR2 as YNNKEL (reference sequence). This CDR3 is CASSGGDTQYF. The CDR3 DNA reads as TGTGCCAGCAGCGGCGGGGATACGCAGTATTTT.

The sample holds one count of this clone. The rearrangement links TRBV9 to TRBJ2-5; 7 bases line up with TRBD1. Looked up from germline, CDR1 is SGDLS and CDR2 is YYNGEE. With 4 bases clipped from V and 9 bases from J, the junction kept 9 bases outside the gene matches. There are 13 residues in the CDR3. CDR3 protein: CASSLRDSFAQYF. The CDR3 DNA sequence: TGTGCCAGCAGCCTACGGGACAGCTTCGCCCAGTACTTC.

V and J are TRBV7-9 and TRBJ2-3; the match to TRBD1 covers 7 bases. The CDR3 covers 16 residues. J gave up 2 bases and V 5 bases, and 10 bases lay outside the gene matches. Germline V lookup: CDR1 SEHNR, CDR2 FQNEAQ (reference sequence). The chain's CDR3 is CASSPNQGEPTDTQYF. CDR3 nucleotide sequence: TGTGCCAGCAGCCCGAATCAGGGGGAGCCCACAGATACGCAGTATTTT.

This clone appeared once. This chain connects TRBV27 to TRBJ2-7, with D tentatively TRBD2 (7 bases). CDR1 MNHEY and CDR2 SMNVEV come from the germline V gene (reference sequence). The CDR3 contains 13 residues. Trimming removed 4 bases at V and 6 bases at J, with 13 bases between. The CDR3 DNA reads as TGTGCCAGCAGTTGGGGGGGCCCCGGCGAGCAGTACTTC. It encodes CASSWGGPGEQYF.

The chain couples TRBV7-2 to TRBJ2-2; D gene ambiguous. Deletions cut 5 bases from V and 4 bases from J, with 14 bases between. Germline values: CDR1 SGHTA, CDR2 FQGNSA. CDR3 length: 15 amino acids. The CDR3 nucleotides are TGTGCCAGCAGCCTTAGAGGCTACCGCACCGGGGAGCTGTTTTTT. Its protein is CASSLRGYRTGELFF.

This rearrangement joins TRBV10-2 to TRBJ1-6; D might be TRBD1 (6 bases). V lost 8 bases, J lost 6 bases, and 14 bases lay in between. Germline CDR1 reads WSHSY; CDR2 reads SAAADI. This CDR3 is built from 14 residues. The CDR3 DNA reads TGCGCCAGCTCCCGGGACATAGCTAATTCACCCCTCCACTTT. Residues: CASSRDIANSPLHF.

The chain links TRBV21-1 to TRBJ2-7; the table's D call of TRBD2 was not tested on the DNA. TRBV21-1 is tagged as a pseudogene. The CDR3 is made up of 11 amino acids. CDR3 amino acids: CAGGDSYEQYF. In DNA form, the CDR3 reads TGTGCCGGAGGGGATTCCTACGAGCAGTACTTC.

CDR3 coding DNA: TGTGCCAGCTCCAGTAGCCACTCCGCGGTTGAGAACACTGAAGCTTTCTTT. Amino acids: CASSSSHSAVENTEAFF. V and J are TRBV18 and TRBJ1-1, with D unclear. The V end was cut by 6 bases, the J end by 1 base, with 21 bases between. Germline CDR1 KGHSH, CDR2 LQKENI. The CDR3 is 17 residues long.